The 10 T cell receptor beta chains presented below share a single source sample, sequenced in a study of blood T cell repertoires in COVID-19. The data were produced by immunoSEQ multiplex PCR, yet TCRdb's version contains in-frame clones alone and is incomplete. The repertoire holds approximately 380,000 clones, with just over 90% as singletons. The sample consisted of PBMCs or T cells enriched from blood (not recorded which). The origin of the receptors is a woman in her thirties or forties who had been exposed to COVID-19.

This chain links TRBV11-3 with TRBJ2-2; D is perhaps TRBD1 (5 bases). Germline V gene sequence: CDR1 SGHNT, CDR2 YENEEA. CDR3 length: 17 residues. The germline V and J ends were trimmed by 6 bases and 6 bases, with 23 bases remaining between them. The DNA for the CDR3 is TGTGCCAGCAGTTCTAACAGGAGAAGTTTTTCGGCCGGGGAGCTGTTTTTT. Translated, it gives CASSSNRRSFSAGELFF.

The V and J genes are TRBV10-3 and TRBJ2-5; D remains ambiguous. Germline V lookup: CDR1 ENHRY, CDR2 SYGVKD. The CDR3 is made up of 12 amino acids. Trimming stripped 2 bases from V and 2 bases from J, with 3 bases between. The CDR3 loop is CAISEVQETQYF. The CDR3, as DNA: TGTGCCATCAGTGAGGTACAAGAGACCCAGTACTTC.

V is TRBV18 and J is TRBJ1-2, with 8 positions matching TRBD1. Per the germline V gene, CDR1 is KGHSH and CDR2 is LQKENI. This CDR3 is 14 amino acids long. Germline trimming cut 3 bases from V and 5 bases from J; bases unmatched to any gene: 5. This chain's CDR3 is CASSPDRGYYGYTF. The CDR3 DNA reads TGTGCCAGCTCACCCGACAGGGGATATTATGGCTACACCTTC.

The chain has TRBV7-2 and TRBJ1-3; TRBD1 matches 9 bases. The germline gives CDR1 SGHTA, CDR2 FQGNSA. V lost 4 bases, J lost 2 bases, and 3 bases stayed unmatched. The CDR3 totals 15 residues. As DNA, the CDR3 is TGTGCCAGCAGCTCCACAGGGGGCGCTGGAAACACCATATATTTT. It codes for CASSSTGGAGNTIYF.

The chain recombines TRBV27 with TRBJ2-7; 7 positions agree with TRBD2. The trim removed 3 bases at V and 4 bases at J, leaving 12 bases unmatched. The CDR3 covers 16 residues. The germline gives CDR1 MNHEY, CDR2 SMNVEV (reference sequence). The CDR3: CASSFSWRESLYEQYF. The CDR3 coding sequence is TGTGCCAGCAGTTTCTCCTGGCGGGAGAGCCTTTACGAGCAGTACTTC.

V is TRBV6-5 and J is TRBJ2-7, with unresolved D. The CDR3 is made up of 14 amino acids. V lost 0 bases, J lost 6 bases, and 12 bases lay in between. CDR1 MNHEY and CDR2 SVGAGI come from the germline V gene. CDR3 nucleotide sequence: TGTGCCAGCAGTTACTCTCAGGTACCCTCCGAGCAGTACTTC. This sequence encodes CASSYSQVPSEQYF.

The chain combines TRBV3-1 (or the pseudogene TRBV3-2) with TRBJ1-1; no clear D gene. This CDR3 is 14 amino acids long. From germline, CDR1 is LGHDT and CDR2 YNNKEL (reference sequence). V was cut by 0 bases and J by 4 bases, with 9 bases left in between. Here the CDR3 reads CASSQEPRSTEAFF. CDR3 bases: TGTGCCAGCAGCCAAGAGCCCAGAAGCACTGAAGCTTTCTTT.

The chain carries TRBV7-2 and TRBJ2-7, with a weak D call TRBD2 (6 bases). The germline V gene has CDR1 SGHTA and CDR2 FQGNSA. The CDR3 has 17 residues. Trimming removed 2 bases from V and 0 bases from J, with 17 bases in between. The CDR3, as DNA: TGTGCCAGCAGCTTAAGGACGGGCGGGATGAGCTCCTACGAGCAGTACTTC. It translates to CASSLRTGGMSSYEQYF.

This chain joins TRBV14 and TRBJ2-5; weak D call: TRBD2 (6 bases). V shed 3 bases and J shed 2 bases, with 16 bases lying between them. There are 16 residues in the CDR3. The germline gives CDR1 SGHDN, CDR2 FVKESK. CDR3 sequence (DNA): TGTGCCAGCAGCCACTGGAGGGGCTCGCCTCAAGAGACCCAGTACTTC. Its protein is CASSHWRGSPQETQYF.

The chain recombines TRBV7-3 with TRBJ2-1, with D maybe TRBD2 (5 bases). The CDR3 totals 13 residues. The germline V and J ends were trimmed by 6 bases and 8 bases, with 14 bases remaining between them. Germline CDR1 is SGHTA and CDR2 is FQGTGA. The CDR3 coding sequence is TGTGCCAGCAGAGCGGATCACGGCGATGAGCAGTTCTTC. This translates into CASRADHGDEQFF.